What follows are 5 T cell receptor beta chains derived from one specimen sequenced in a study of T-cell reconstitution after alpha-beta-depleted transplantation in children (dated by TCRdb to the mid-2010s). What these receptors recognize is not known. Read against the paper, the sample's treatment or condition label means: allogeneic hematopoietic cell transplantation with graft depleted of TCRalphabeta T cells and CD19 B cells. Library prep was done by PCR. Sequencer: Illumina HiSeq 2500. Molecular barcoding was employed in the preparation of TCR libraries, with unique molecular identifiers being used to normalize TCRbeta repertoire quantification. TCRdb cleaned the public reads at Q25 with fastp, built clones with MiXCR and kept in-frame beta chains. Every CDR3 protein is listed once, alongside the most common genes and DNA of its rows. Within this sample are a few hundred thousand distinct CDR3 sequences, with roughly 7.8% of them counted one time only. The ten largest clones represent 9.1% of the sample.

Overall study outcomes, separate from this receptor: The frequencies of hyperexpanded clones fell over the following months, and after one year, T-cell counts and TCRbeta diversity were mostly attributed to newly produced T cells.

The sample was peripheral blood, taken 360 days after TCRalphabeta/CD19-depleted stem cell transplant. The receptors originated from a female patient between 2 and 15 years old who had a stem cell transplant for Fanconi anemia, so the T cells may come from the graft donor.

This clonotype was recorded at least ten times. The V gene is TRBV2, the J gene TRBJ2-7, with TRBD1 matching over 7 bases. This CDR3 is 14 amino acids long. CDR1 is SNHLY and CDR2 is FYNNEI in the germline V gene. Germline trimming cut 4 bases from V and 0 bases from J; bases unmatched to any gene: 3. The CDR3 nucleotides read TGTGCCAGCAGTGGTGCAGGGGGCTCCTACGAGCAGTACTTC. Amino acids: CASSGAGGSYEQYF. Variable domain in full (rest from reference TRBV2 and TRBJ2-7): EPEVTQTPSHQVTQMGQEVILRCVPISNHLYFYWYRQILGQKVEFLVSFYNNEISEKSEIFDDQFSVERPDGSNFTLKIRSTKLEDSAMYFCASSGAGGSYEQYFGPGTRLTVT.

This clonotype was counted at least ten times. CDR3 DNA sequence: TGTGCCAGCAGCTCCCAAGTATCGTTCGGCTATGGCTACACCTTC. Translated: CASSSQVSFGYGYTF. The chain links TRBV7-8 to TRBJ1-2; no clear D gene. The CDR3 covers 15 residues. V shed 4 bases and J shed 4 bases, with 16 bases lying between them. CDR1 and CDR2 (germline): SGHVS, FQNEAQ.

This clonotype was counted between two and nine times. The CDR3 here is CASSQDSTGSTDTQYF. The CDR3 DNA reads as TGCGCCAGCAGCCAAGACTCGACGGGTTCCACAGATACGCAGTATTTT. The V call is TRBV4-3, the J call TRBJ2-3, with D uncertain. The CDR3 has 16 amino acids. The V gene lost 0 bases and the J gene lost 2 bases, with 12 bases spanning the gap. CDR1 is LGHNA and CDR2 is YSLEER in the germline V gene.

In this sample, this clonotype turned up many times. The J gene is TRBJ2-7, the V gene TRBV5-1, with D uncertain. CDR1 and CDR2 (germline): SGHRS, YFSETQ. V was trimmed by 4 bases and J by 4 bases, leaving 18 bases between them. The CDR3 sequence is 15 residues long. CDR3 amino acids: CASSTNRATLYEQYF. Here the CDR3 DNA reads TGCGCCAGCAGCACCAACCGGGCTACCCTTTACGAGCAGTACTTC.

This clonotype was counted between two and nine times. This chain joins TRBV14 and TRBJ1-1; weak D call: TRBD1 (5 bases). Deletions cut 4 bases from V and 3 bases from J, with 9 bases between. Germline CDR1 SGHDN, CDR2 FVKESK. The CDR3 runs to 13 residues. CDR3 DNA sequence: TGTGCCAGCAGCCGTGACAGTGACACTGAAGCTTTCTTT. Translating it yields CASSRDSDTEAFF. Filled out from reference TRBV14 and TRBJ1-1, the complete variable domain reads EAGVTQFPSHSVIEKGQTVTLRCDPISGHDNLYWYRRVMGKEIKFLLHFVKESKQDESGMPNNRFLAERTGGTYSTLKVQPAELEDSGVYFCASSRDSDTEAFFGQGTRLTVV.